This T cell receptor beta chain was captured by sequencing in a study of cytomegalovirus exposure and HLA in healthy donors. Study context: Earlier work reported some 110 million unique TCR beta sequences from 150 million to 200 million T cells.

A note on this clone: Antigen: not known.

The V and J ends lost 3 bases and 5 bases, in that order; junction bases with no gene match: 8. The germline CDR1 and CDR2 sequences are SGHTA and FQGTGA. The CDR3 extends over 15 amino acids. Primers: 60 Vbeta forward and 13 Jbeta reverse. Clones were sequenced by immunoSEQ multiplex PCR, and TCRdb holds only the in-frame ones, with some missing. This table has around 140,000 clones, about 80% appearing once. General study points: A later analysis reported that several of the most significant clusters appeared to be linked to common viral pathogens, among them Epstein-Barr virus. Later analysis identified a missense DCLRE1C variant that was linked to TCR beta V- and J-gene trimming.

This TCR was sampled from a woman in her sixties or seventies in good health and CMV-seropositive. Material for sequencing was PBMCs. The chain carries TRBV7-3 and TRBJ2-5; 8 bases align to TRBD2. In DNA form, the CDR3 reads TGTGCCAGCAGCTTCGGACTAGCCCCGGGGGAGACCCAGTACTTC. As protein: CASSFGLAPGETQYF.